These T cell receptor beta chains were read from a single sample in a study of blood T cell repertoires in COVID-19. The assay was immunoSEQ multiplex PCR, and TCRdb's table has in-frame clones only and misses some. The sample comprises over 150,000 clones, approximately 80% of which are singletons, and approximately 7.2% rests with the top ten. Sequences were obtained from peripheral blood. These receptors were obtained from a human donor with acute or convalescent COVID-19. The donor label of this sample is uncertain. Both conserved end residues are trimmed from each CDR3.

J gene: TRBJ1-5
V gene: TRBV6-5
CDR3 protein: ASRYDSGQPQH

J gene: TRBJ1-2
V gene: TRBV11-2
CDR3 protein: ASSQEWGHGYT

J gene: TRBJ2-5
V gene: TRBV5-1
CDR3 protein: ASSLDPAGERETQY

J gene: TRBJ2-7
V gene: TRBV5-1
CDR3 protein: ASSFLAGGSYEQY

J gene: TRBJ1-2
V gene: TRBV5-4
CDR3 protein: ASSLIKGHGYT

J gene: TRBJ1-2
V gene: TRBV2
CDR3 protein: ASSEPGQGRQDYGYT

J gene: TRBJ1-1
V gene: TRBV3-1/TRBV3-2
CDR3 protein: ASSRGWGTGRLGTEAF

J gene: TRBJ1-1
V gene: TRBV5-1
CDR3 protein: ASSWGVRVNTEAF

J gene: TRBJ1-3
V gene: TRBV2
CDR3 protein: ASSNMVGNTIY

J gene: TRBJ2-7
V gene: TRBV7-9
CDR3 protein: ASSLTLSGQSSYEQY

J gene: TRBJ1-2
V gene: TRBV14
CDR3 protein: ASSPDRTYGYT

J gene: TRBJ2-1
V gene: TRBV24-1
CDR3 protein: ATSDLKAGGIVEQF

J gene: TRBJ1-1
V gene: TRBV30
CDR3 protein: AWTRDTEAF

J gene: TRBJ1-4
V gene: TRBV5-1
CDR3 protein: ASSPGQGTATNEKLF

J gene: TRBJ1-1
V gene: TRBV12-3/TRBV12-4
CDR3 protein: ASSLAGQGEAF

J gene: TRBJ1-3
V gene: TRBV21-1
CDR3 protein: ASSKVPRGRSTGNTIY

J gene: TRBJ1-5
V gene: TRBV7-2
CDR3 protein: ASSRQGGQPQH

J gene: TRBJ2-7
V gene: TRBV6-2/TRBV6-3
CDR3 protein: ASSFPGTSGRASGAYEQY

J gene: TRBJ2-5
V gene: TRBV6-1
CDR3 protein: ASNPQGAQETQY

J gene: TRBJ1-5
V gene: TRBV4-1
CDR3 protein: ASSQESVSQPQH

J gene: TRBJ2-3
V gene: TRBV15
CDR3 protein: ATSRDRGGTDTQY

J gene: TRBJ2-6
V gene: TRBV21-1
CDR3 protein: ASSKDGKGATGANVLT

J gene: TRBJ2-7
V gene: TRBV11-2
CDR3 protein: ASSPRGSSSTYEQY

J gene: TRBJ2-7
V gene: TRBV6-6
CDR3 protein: ASSYQGTYEQY

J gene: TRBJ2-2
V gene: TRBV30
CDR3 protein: AWRRDSPGELF

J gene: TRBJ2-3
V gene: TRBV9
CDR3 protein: ASSVAGRGADTQY

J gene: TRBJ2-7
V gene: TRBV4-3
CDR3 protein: ASSSHLGTSGSSYEQY

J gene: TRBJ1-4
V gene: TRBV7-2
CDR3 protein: ASSSLPGGGVTLGEKLF

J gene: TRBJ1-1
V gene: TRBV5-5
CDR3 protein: ASSSDTEAF

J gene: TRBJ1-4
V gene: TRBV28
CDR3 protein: ASSLSGGQGNEKLF

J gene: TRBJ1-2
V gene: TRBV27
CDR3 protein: ASRDSRTYGYT

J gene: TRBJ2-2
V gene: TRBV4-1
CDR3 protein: ASSQYGTSGDTGELF

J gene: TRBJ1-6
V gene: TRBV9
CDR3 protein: ASSVGDRHSPLH

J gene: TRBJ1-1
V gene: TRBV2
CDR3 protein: ASRIGQGAGSEAF

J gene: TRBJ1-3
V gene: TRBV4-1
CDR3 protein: ASSLPPTGSSGNTIY

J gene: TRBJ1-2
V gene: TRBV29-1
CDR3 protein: SVLDREYGYT

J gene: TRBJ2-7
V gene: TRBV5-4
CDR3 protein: ASSLFQGAGEQY

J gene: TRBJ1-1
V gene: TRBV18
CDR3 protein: ASSPRGPGQGWTEAF

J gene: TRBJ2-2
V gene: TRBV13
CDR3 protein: AGGQGNTGELF

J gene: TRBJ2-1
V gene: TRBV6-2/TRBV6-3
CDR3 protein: ASSTGRSDYNEQF

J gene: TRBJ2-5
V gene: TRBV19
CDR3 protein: ASSTFRDRGFETQY

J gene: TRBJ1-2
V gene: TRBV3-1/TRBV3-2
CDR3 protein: ASSQGRGQGYGYT

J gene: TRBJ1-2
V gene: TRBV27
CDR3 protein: ASSAQNTPYGYT

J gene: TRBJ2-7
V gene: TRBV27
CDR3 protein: ASSWDISYEQY

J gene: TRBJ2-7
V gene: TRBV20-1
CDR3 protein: SAGRVSEQY

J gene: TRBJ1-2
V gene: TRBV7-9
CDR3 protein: ASSLVEGAAGYT

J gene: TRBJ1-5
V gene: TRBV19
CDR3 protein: ASRARAGNQPQH

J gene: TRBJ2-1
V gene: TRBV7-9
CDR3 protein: ASSLVRDYLSDEQF

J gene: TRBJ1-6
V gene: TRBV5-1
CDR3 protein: ASSPQGGNSPLH

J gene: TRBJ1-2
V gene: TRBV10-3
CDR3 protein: AIRLGAGFYGYT

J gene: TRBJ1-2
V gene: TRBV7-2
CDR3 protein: ASSPVGRGTNYGYT

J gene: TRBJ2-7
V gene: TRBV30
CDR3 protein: AWSLGLAGPSEQY

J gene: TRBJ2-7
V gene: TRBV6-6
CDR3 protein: ASSPGLPVYEQY

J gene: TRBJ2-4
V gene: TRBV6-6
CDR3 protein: ASSPLRQGLAKNIQY

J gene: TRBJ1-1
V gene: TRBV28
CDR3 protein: ASSLSRRSTEAF